The clone carrying this T cell receptor beta chain was seen only a few times. Antigen: not known. This specimen comes from a study of blood T cells in healthy people across ages. General observations from the study: Naive T cell percentage by flow cytometry tracked strongly with beta diversity.

A J-beta primer mix and a sample-barcoded 5' primer were used in a second PCR of about 7 to 12 cycles. TCRdb analysed the 5' RACE reads with MiXCR anew, one entry per CDR3 protein. Of approximately 2,000,000 distinct CDR3 sequences listed, approximately 39% were seen once; the top ten hold under 25%. The sequence derives from a human donor in good health. Sequenced: blood.

The CDR3 DNA follows: TGCAGTGCTAGAGATCGGGAAGGGGGGGGGACTCGTGGCTACACCTTC. It yields the protein CSARDREGGGTRGYTF. V gene TRBV20-1 combines with J gene TRBJ1-2, with D perhaps matching TRBD1 (6 bases). The V and J ends lost 0 bases and 7 bases respectively, with 21 bases between them. Germline V gives CDR1 DFQATT, CDR2 SNEGSKA (reference sequence). This CDR3 has 16 residues.